This passage covers 14 T cell receptor beta chains from one sample sequenced in a study of cytomegalovirus exposure and HLA in healthy donors. Amplification used 60 Vbeta primers and 13 Jbeta primers. Clones were sequenced by immunoSEQ multiplex PCR, and TCRdb holds only the in-frame ones, with some missing. This sample yields about 94,000 clones, of which 78% are seen a single time; less than 0.95% belongs to the top ten. The sequencing sample was made of PBMCs. These receptor sequences come from a woman in her fifties or sixties in good health and CMV-seronegative.

This clone was seen a single time. This chain uses TRBV9 with TRBJ2-7; 7 bases match TRBD2. Germline trimming cut 0 bases from V and 1 base from J; bases unmatched to any gene: 10. Germline values: CDR1 SGDLS, CDR2 YYNGEE. CDR3 length equals 17 residues. The CDR3 DNA follows: TGTGCCAGCAGCGTAGACCCGTTCTCGCGGGAGTCCTACGAGCAGTACTTC. Amino acids: CASSVDPFSRESYEQYF.

V and J are TRBV5-6 and TRBJ2-7; 11 nucleotides line up with TRBD2. CDR1 is SGHDT and CDR2 is YYEEEE in the germline V gene. Trimming removed 6 bases from V and 5 bases from J; junction bases left unmatched: 13. This CDR3 spans 16 amino acids. CDR3 sequence: CASKLTGGLAVNEQYF. DNA of the CDR3: TGTGCCAGCAAACTAACGGGGGGACTAGCGGTAAACGAGCAGTACTTC.

The chain links TRBV7-9 to TRBJ1-1; D is ambiguous. This CDR3 has 14 amino acids. Trimming took off 1 base at V and 6 bases at J, with 12 bases between the two ends. CDR1 is SEHNR and CDR2 is FQNEAQ in the germline V gene (reference sequence). CDR3 DNA: TGTGCCAGCAGCTTAGTCGCGGGTGGGGCTGAAGCTTTCTTT. It yields the protein CASSLVAGGAEAFF.

The genes are TRBV2 and TRBJ1-1, with 7 bases identical to TRBD1. The CDR3 totals 14 residues. The J segment lost 4 bases and the V segment lost 2 bases, leaving 4 bases of the junction unmatched. Germline assignment: CDR1 SNHLY and CDR2 FYNNEI. CDR3: CASSETGTATEAFF. In DNA, the CDR3 is TGTGCCAGCAGTGAAACCGGGACAGCCACTGAAGCTTTCTTT. The whole variable domain, filled in from reference TRBV2 and TRBJ1-1, reads EPEVTQTPSHQVTQMGQEVILRCVPISNHLYFYWYRQILGQKVEFLVSFYNNEISEKSEIFDDQFSVERPDGSNFTLKIRSTKLEDSAMYFCASSETGTATEAFFGQGTRLTVV.

The chain uses TRBV6-1 and TRBJ2-2; TRBD1 aligns across 7 bases. With 2 bases clipped from V and 0 bases from J, the junction kept 3 bases outside the gene matches. CDR3 length: 16 residues. CDR1 and CDR2 from the germline V gene are MNHNS and SASEGT. This chain's CDR3 is CASSEFGTANTGELFF. Written as DNA, the CDR3 is TGTGCCAGCAGTGAATTTGGGACAGCGAACACCGGGGAGCTGTTTTTT.

This rearrangement joins TRBV30 to TRBJ2-7; D uncertain. Trimming left V 1 base short and J 11 bases short, with 12 bases between. Germline loops: CDR1 GTSNPN, CDR2 SVGIG (reference sequence). CDR3 length: 11 amino acids. The CDR3 here is CAWSASGPEYF. In nucleotides, the CDR3 is TGTGCCTGGAGTGCGTCTGGGCCGGAGTACTTC.

The chain carries TRBV28 and TRBJ1-5; D unresolved. CDR3 length: 11 residues. The V and J ends lost 6 bases and 9 bases respectively, with 9 bases between them. The V gene's germline CDR1 is MDHEN and CDR2 SYDVKM. The DNA of the CDR3 is TGTGCCAGCAGCTCCCTAGGGCCCCAGCATTTT. Translating gives CASSSLGPQHF.

V gene TRBV28 combines with J gene TRBJ2-1, with TRBD2 identical over 7 bases. V trimming: 6 bases; J trimming: 0 bases; junction bases outside the gene matches: 5. Germline CDR1 and CDR2: MDHEN and SYDVKM. The CDR3 is made up of 15 amino acids. CDR3 loop: CASSPPGGSYNEQFF. CDR3 DNA: TGTGCCAGCAGCCCCCCGGGGGGCTCCTACAATGAGCAGTTCTTC.

In its sample, this clone was seen once. V usage is TRBV4-3 and J usage is TRBJ2-3; D may be TRBD2 (6 bases). Germline assignment: CDR1 LGHNA and CDR2 YSLEER. CDR3 length: 16 residues. The V end was cut by 1 base, the J end by 0 bases, with 11 bases between. As DNA, the CDR3 is TGCGCCAGCAGCCAAGTCGCGGGGACGAGCACAGATACGCAGTATTTT. Amino acids: CASSQVAGTSTDTQYF.

The J gene is TRBJ2-7, the V gene TRBV6-5, with 9 bases matching TRBD1. The junction had 6 bases not matched to a gene; V was cut back by 2 bases and J by 7 bases. CDR1 is MNHEY and CDR2 is SVGAGI in the germline V gene. The CDR3 extends over 14 amino acids. CDR3 nucleotides: TGTGCCAGCAGTTACATGGGGACAGGGTGGGAGCAGTACTTC. Amino acids: CASSYMGTGWEQYF.

This clone was seen only a few times. The chain uses TRBV28 and TRBJ2-1; 10 nucleotides line up with TRBD2. CDR1 and CDR2 from the germline V gene are MDHEN and SYDVKM. The CDR3 consists of 17 residues. Trimming took 1 base from V and 2 from J; bases not matched to a gene: 5. Written as DNA, the CDR3 is TGTGCCAGCAGTTTATCGCCTAGCGGGAGAACCTACAATGAGCAGTTCTTC. Its translation is CASSLSPSGRTYNEQFF.

The chain combines TRBV4-1 with TRBJ1-4; TRBD1 aligns across 10 bases. Germline V gene lookup returns CDR1 MGHRA and CDR2 YSYEKL. V dropped 0 bases and J dropped 5; count of bases not matched to a gene: 15. The CDR3 consists of 20 residues. The CDR3 DNA is TGCGCCAGCAGCCAAGATCCCATCGACAGGGGGCGACGAGGAAATGAAAAACTGTTTTTT. Translating it yields CASSQDPIDRGRRGNEKLFF.

This chain uses TRBV9 with TRBJ2-1; D remains ambiguous. CDR3 size: 13 residues. Trimming took 0 bases from V and 7 from J, leaving 8 bases between them. Germline V lookup: CDR1 SGDLS, CDR2 YYNGEE. DNA for the CDR3: TGTGCCAGCAGCGTAGTGCCAGGAAATGAGCAGTTCTTC. As protein: CASSVVPGNEQFF.

This chain connects TRBV6-1 to TRBJ2-7; D is unclear. This CDR3 has 13 residues. Per germline, CDR1 MNHNS and CDR2 SASEGT. V was shortened by 7 bases and J by 8 bases, with 18 bases between the two germline ends. CDR3 loop: CASTSIGTDKQYF. CDR3 coding DNA: TGTGCCAGCACCTCCATCGGCACAGATAAGCAGTACTTC.